This T cell receptor (beta chain) was sequenced in a study of blood T cell repertoires in COVID-19. Study details: T cells, B-cell-depleted T cells, or PBMCs provided the cDNA or gDNA that served as material.

The data were produced by immunoSEQ multiplex PCR, yet TCRdb's version contains in-frame clones alone and is incomplete. The sample includes about 190,000 clones, roughly 78% of them seen just once. Per germline, CDR1 SEHNR and CDR2 FQNEAQ (reference sequence). V dropped 2 bases and J dropped 3; count of bases not matched to a gene: 10. The CDR3 extends over 16 amino acids. The receptor comes from a woman of 80 years or more with active or convalescent COVID-19. J is TRBJ2-7 and V is TRBV7-9, with TRBD1 matching over 7 bases. Sequencing input: peripheral blood. The CDR3 DNA reads as TGTGCCAGCAGCTTACTCCAGGGGGATAGGGGCTACGAGCAGTACTTC. It specifies CASSLLQGDRGYEQYF. Full variable domain (remainder filled in from reference TRBV7-9 and TRBJ2-7): DTGVSQNPRHKITKRGQNVTFRCDPISEHNRLYWYRQTLGQGPEFLTYFQNEAQLEKSRLLSDRFSAERPKGSFSTLEIQRTEQGDSAMYLCASSLLQGDRGYEQYFGPGTRLTVT.